This record concerns one T cell receptor (beta chain) sequence. What it binds is not known. The sample belongs to a study of CD8+CD57+ T cells in acquired aplastic anemia. Study context: The study obtained an average of approximately 2.9 ug of DNA from sorted CD4+ and CD8+ cells. Study-wide results and caveats: A significant difference in CD8+ Simpson's diversity between patients and controls was not found. Between patients and controls, around 30 CD8+ CDR3 sequences were found in common.

Patients picked for sequencing had shown CD8+CD57+ cell expansion detected by flow cytometry. Blood samples were obtained from patients who had received no prior therapy. The germline V and J ends were trimmed by 1 base and 2 bases, with 10 bases remaining between them. In germline, CDR1 is SGHNT, CDR2 YYREEE (reference sequence). The CDR3 loop spans 14 amino acids. It was genomic DNA that served as the template for profiling TCR beta VDJ and CDR3. TCRdb reanalysed the reads using MiXCR and keeps one entry per CDR3 protein. Of some 120,000 distinct CDR3 sequences detected, 58% appear once; the ten largest clones hold 25% to 30%.

The sample comprised sorted CD4+, CD8+, or CD8+CD57+ T cells (not recorded which) from PBMCs. The origin of this receptor is a human donor with aplastic anemia. This chain joins TRBV5-4 and TRBJ2-7; unclear D gene. The CDR3 spells CASSLRSAAYEQYF. CDR3 sequence (DNA): TGTGCCAGCAGCTTGAGGTCCGCAGCCTACGAGCAGTACTTC.